These 11 T cell receptor beta chains originate from one sample sequenced in a study of cytomegalovirus exposure and HLA in healthy donors. The PCR was carried out with 60 Vbeta primers and 13 Jbeta primers. TCRdb's table, derived via immunoSEQ multiplex PCR, lists solely in-frame clones and lacks some. The table shows more than 80,000 clones, with approximately 82% occurring only once. The specimen sequenced was PBMCs. Receptor source: a man aged 40-50 years in good health and CMV-seronegative.

This clone was found a few times. V and J are TRBV27 and TRBJ1-4; no firm D call. This CDR3 is built from 14 residues. V shed 2 bases and J shed 8 bases, with 12 bases lying between them. CDR1 and CDR2 (germline): MNHEY, SMNVEV (reference sequence). The CDR3 DNA reads TGTGCCAGCAGTTTAAACTGGGCAGACGAAAAACTGTTTTTT. This sequence encodes CASSLNWADEKLFF.

The chain carries TRBV7-2 and TRBJ2-5, with 15 nucleotides matching TRBD2. The V gene end was trimmed by 5 bases and the J gene end by 7 bases; junction bases not matched to a gene: 11. CDR1 and CDR2 from the germline V gene are SGHTA and FQGNSA. This CDR3 spans 17 amino acids. CDR3 amino acids: CASSLRTSGGAYGTQYF. The CDR3 nucleotides are TGTGCCAGCAGCCTCCGGACTAGCGGGGGGGCTTATGGGACCCAGTACTTC.

The chain couples TRBV19 to TRBJ1-3, with D perhaps TRBD1 (6 bases). There are 15 residues in the CDR3. The germline V and J ends were trimmed by 4 bases and 4 bases, with 14 bases remaining between them. Germline CDR1 and CDR2: LNHDA and SQIVND (reference sequence). CDR3 loop: CASSTRQAEGNTIYF. CDR3 DNA sequence: TGTGCCAGTAGTACCCGACAGGCTGAAGGAAACACCATATATTTT.

This clone came up a few times. The V call is TRBV28, the J call TRBJ2-3; 11 nucleotides line up with TRBD2. The germline V gene has CDR1 MDHEN and CDR2 SYDVKM. The CDR3 totals 15 residues. The junction had 2 bases not matched to a gene; V was cut back by 4 bases and J by 2 bases. This chain's CDR3 is CASSSSGGPTDTQYF. CDR3 nucleotides: TGTGCCAGCAGTTCTAGCGGGGGGCCCACAGATACGCAGTATTTT.

The chain recombines TRBV7-2 with TRBJ2-5, with D possibly TRBD2 on 5 matching bases. With 2 bases removed from V and 5 bases from J, the gap between germline ends came to 18 bases. Germline CDR1 is SGHTA and CDR2 is FQGNSA. This CDR3 has 16 residues. This CDR3 is CASSLNSGFLGETQYF. CDR3 in DNA: TGTGCCAGCAGCTTAAATTCGGGATTTCTGGGGGAGACCCAGTACTTC.

The chain employs TRBV13 and TRBJ2-5; D might be TRBD2 (7 bases). CDR1 and CDR2 (germline): PRHDT, FYEKMQ (reference sequence). V was cut by 4 bases and J by 2 bases, with 23 bases left in between. CDR3 length: 18 residues. The CDR3 here is CASSSLSAGATVQETQYF. CDR3 DNA sequence: TGTGCCAGCAGCTCCCTCTCGGCGGGGGCCACAGTTCAAGAGACCCAGTACTTC.

V gene TRBV11-2 combines with J gene TRBJ2-1, with TRBD2 identical over 16 bases. CDR3 length equals 15 residues. Germline lookup yields CDR1 SGHAT and CDR2 FQNNGV. J gave up 9 bases and V 7 bases, and 6 bases lay outside the gene matches. CDR3 in DNA: TGTGCCAGCAACCTGGGGACTAGCGGGGGGGTTGAGCAGTTCTTC. It encodes CASNLGTSGGVEQFF.

The chain has TRBV5-4 and TRBJ2-7, with 11 bases matching TRBD1. V lost 0 bases and J lost 3; bases outside the gene matches: 2. The CDR3 runs 15 residues. From germline, CDR1 is SGHNT and CDR2 YYREEE (reference sequence). The CDR3 DNA is TGTGCCAGCAGCTTGGAGGGACAGGGGGGCTACGAGCAGTACTTC. This sequence encodes CASSLEGQGGYEQYF.

The rearrangement joins TRBV28 to TRBJ2-7, with a tentative D call TRBD1 (5 bases). V was trimmed by 7 bases and J by 2 bases, leaving 12 bases between them. There are 13 residues in the CDR3. Germline CDR1 reads MDHEN; CDR2 reads SYDVKM. The CDR3: CASKRGRAYEQYF. The CDR3 DNA follows: TGTGCCAGCAAAAGGGGCAGGGCCTACGAGCAGTACTTC. Supplemented by reference TRBV28 and TRBJ2-7, the full variable domain reads DVKVTQSSRYLVKRTGEKVFLECVQDMDHENMFWYRQDPGLGLRLIYFSYDVKMKEKGDIPEGYSVSREKKERFSLILESASTNQTSMYLCASKRGRAYEQYFGPGTRLTVT.

The chain carries TRBV18 and TRBJ1-5, with TRBD1 matching over 9 bases. Germline CDR1 KGHSH, CDR2 LQKENI. V was clipped by 2 bases and J by 5 bases; unmatched bases: 7. The length of the CDR3 is 16 residues. The CDR3 spells CASSPERQGVDQPQHF. The CDR3 DNA reads as TGTGCCAGCTCACCAGAACGACAGGGGGTGGATCAGCCCCAGCATTTT.

J is TRBJ2-7 and V is TRBV4-2; TRBD1 is a possible D gene (6 bases). Per germline, CDR1 LGHNA and CDR2 YNFKEQ. The CDR3 sequence is 15 residues long. The ends were cut back, 2 bases at V and 4 bases at J, with 15 bases in the middle. The CDR3 is CASSQQMTGNYEQYF. For the CDR3, the DNA is TGTGCCAGCAGCCAACAAATGACAGGCAATTACGAGCAGTACTTC.